This paragraph reports one T cell receptor beta chain. Its target is unknown. The sample is drawn from a study of human T cells and chemical hapten exposure. About the research overall: 2% DPC applied to a 2 cm by 2 cm arm area sensitized donors.

TCRdb reanalysed the RACE reads using MiXCR and keeps one entry per CDR3 protein. The sample has approximately 260,000 distinct CDR3 sequences; approximately 7.5% are singletons. Findings and limits, study-wide: Expanded TCRs were compared with controls, and the expanded TCRs formed significantly more large CDR3 similarity clusters.

CDR3 length equals 16 residues. Deletions cut 0 bases from V and 3 bases from J, with 15 bases between. Germline CDR1 SGHRS, CDR2 YFSETQ. Time point denoted: pre-sensitization, week 0. Regarding treatment: therapeutic diphenylcyclopropenone sensitization with weekly scalp DPC. The receptor was derived from a man in his late teens or twenties with alopecia areata. Some clones in this sample may be carry-over from other donors' samples. The input for sequencing was whole blood, taken in connection with sensitization to the hapten diphenylcyclopropenone (DPC). The rearrangement links TRBV5-1 to TRBJ1-2; the D is unclear. The CDR3 nucleotides read TGCGCCAGCAGCTTGGAGCCCCCGACCCTGCACTATGGCTACACCTTC. This gives the protein CASSLEPPTLHYGYTF.